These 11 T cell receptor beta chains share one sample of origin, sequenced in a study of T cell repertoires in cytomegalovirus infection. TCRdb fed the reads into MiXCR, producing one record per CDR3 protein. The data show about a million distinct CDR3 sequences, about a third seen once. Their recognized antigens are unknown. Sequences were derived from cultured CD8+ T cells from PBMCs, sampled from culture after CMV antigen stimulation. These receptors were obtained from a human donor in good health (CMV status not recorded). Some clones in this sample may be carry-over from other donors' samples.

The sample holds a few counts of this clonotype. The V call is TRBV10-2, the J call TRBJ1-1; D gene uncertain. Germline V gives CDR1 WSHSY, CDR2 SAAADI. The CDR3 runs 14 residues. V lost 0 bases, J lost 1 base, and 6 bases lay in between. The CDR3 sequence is CASSESGRNTEAFF. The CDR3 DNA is TGCGCCAGCAGTGAGTCTGGCCGGAACACTGAAGCTTTCTTT.

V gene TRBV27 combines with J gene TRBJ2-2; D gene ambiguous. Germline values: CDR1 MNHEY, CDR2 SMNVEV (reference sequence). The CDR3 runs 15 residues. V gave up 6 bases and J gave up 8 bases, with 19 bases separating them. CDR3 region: CASSYGVVGVGELFF. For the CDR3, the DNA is TGTGCCAGCAGCTACGGTGTAGTGGGTGTAGGGGAGCTGTTTTTT.

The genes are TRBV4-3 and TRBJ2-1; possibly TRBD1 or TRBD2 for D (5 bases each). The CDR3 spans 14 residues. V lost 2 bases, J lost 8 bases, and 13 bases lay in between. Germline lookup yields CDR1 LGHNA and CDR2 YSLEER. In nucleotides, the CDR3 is TGCGCCAGCAGCCAACGGGGATTACAGGATGAGCAGTTCTTC. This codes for CASSQRGLQDEQFF.

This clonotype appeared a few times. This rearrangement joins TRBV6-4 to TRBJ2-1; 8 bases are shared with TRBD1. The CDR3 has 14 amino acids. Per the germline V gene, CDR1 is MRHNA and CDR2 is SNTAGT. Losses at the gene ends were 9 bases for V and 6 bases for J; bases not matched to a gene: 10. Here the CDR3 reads CARPSGQGGNEQFF. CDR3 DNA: TGTGCCAGACCCTCTGGACAGGGTGGCAATGAGCAGTTCTTC.

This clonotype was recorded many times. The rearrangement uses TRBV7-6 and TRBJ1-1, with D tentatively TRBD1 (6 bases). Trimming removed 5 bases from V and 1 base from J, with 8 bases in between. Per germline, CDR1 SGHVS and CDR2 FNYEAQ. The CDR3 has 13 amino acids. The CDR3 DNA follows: TGTGCCAGCAGCCGGGGACAGAACACTGAAGCTTTCTTT. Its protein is CASSRGQNTEAFF.

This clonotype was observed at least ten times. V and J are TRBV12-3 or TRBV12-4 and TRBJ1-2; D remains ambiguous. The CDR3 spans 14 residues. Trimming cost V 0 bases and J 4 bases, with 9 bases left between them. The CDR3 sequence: CASSLAPRSYGYTF. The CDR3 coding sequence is TGTGCCAGCAGTTTAGCCCCGAGGAGCTATGGCTACACCTTC.

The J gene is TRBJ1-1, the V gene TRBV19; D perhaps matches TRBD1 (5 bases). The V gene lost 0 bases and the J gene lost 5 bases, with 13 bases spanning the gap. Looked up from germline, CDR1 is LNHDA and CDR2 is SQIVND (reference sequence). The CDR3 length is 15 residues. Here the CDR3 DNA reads TGTGCCAGTAGTATAGAAGCAGGGCAGGTGACTGAAGCTTTCTTT. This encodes CASSIEAGQVTEAFF.

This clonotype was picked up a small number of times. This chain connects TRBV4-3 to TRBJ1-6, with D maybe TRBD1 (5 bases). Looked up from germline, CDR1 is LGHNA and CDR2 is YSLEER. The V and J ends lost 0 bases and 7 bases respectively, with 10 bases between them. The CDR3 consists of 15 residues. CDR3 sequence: CASSQDQGLNSPLHF. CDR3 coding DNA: TGCGCCAGCAGCCAAGATCAGGGACTGAATTCACCCCTCCACTTT.

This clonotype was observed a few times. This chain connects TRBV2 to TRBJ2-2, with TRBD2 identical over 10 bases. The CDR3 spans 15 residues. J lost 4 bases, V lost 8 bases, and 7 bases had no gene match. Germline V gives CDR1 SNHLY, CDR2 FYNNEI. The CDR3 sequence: CASLLASGGTGELFF. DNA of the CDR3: TGTGCCAGCCTACTCGCTAGCGGGGGCACCGGGGAGCTGTTTTTT.

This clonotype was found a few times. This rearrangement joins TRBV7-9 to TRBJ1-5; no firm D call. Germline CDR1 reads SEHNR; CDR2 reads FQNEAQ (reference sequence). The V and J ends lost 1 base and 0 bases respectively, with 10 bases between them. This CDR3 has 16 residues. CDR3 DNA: TGTGCCAGCAGCTTAGGTCCAGCCTATAGCAATCAGCCCCAGCATTTT. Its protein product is CASSLGPAYSNQPQHF.

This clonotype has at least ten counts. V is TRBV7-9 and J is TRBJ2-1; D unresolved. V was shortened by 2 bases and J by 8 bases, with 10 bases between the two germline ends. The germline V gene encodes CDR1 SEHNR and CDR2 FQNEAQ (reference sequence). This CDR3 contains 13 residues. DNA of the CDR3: TGTGCCAGCAGCTTACTCGCTCCCCATGAGCAGTTCTTC. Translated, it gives CASSLLAPHEQFF. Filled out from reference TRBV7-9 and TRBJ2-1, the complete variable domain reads DTGVSQNPRHKITKRGQNVTFRCDPISEHNRLYWYRQTLGQGPEFLTYFQNEAQLEKSRLLSDRFSAERPKGSFSTLEIQRTEQGDSAMYLCASSLLAPHEQFFGPGTRLTVL.